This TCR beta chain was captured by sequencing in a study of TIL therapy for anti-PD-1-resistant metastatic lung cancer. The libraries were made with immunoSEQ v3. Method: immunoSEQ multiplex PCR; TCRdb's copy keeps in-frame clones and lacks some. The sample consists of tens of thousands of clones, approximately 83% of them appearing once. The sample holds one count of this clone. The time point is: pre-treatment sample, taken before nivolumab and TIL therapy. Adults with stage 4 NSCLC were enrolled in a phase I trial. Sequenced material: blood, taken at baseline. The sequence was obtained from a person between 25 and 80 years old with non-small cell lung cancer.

CDR3 sequence (DNA): TGTGCCAGCAGCGTAGTAGGCGCACTAGGCACTACAGATACGCAGTATTTT. Its protein product is CASSVVGALGTTDTQYF. The V gene is TRBV9, the J gene TRBJ2-3; D perhaps matches TRBD2 (5 bases). The CDR3 contains 17 residues. Per germline, CDR1 SGDLS and CDR2 YYNGEE. V gave up 0 bases and J gave up 3 bases, with 17 bases separating them.